A selection of T cell receptor beta chains follows, all from one sample in a study of T cell repertoires in cytomegalovirus infection. One entry per CDR3 protein, called by TCRdb with MiXCR from the reads. Among around 550,000 distinct CDR3 sequences listed, about a quarter were seen once. The sequenced sample was PBMCs. The origin of the receptors is a human donor in good health (CMV status not recorded). Some clones in this sample may be carry-over from other donors' samples. The CDR3 runs from the conserved cysteine through the conserved F or W. A D gene is named only where the DNA matches it firmly. The size of a clone is reported for some rows only, either as once, few or many, or as a class for expanded clones.

v_gene: TRBV6-5; j_gene: TRBJ2-1; d_gene: TRBD2; len: 15; abundance: .; CDR3nt: TGTGCCAGCACCGGGGACTACAGAACGCGAAATGAGCAGTTCTTC; CDR3aa: CASTGDYRTRNEQFF
v_gene: TRBV28; j_gene: TRBJ2-1; d_gene: .; len: 16; abundance: .; CDR3nt: TGTGCCAGCAGTCCCTCTGGGGGAAAACTCTACAATGAGCAGTTCTTC; CDR3aa: CASSPSGGKLYNEQFF
v_gene: TRBV7-2; j_gene: TRBJ2-1; d_gene: .; len: 14; abundance: .; CDR3nt: TGTGCCAGCAGCCTCAAACTGGGATCAGGAGAGCAGTTCTTC; CDR3aa: CASSLKLGSGEQFF
v_gene: TRBV6-6; j_gene: TRBJ1-5; d_gene: TRBD1; len: 15; abundance: .; CDR3nt: TGTGCCAGCAGTTACCGACAGGGAAGGCGAGGGCCCCAGCATTTT; CDR3aa: CASSYRQGRRGPQHF
v_gene: TRBV11-1; j_gene: TRBJ2-1; d_gene: TRBD2; len: 17; abundance: .; CDR3nt: TGTGCCAGCAGCAGAAGTCGGGCGGGGGGCTCCTACAATGAGCAGTTCTTC; CDR3aa: CASSRSRAGGSYNEQFF
v_gene: TRBV7-2; j_gene: TRBJ2-4; d_gene: .; len: 13; abundance: .; CDR3nt: TGTGCCAGCAGCTTATATCCGAAAAACATTCAGTACTTC; CDR3aa: CASSLYPKNIQYF
v_gene: TRBV12-5; j_gene: TRBJ1-5; d_gene: .; len: 12; abundance: .; CDR3nt: TGTGCTAGTGGTCCCCCAGATCAGCCCCAGCATTTT; CDR3aa: CASGPPDQPQHF
v_gene: TRBV7-9; j_gene: TRBJ2-5; d_gene: TRBD2; len: 17; abundance: .; CDR3nt: TGTGCCAGCAGCTTCATTGGGGCGGGAGCCCCCCAAGAGACCCAGTACTTC; CDR3aa: CASSFIGAGAPQETQYF
v_gene: TRBV4-2; j_gene: TRBJ2-3; d_gene: .; len: 14; abundance: few; CDR3nt: TGTGCCAGCAGCCCGGCTAGGTACACAGATACGCAGTATTTT; CDR3aa: CASSPARYTDTQYF
v_gene: TRBV27; j_gene: TRBJ1-3; d_gene: TRBD1; len: 15; abundance: .; CDR3nt: TGTGCCAGCAGCAAGGGACAGGGCGCTGGAAACACCATATATTTT; CDR3aa: CASSKGQGAGNTIYF
v_gene: TRBV29-1; j_gene: TRBJ1-1; d_gene: TRBD1; len: 12; abundance: .; CDR3nt: TGCAGCGTGGGGACAGGGAACACTGAAGCTTTCTTT; CDR3aa: CSVGTGNTEAFF
v_gene: TRBV6-2/TRBV6-3; j_gene: TRBJ2-3; d_gene: .; len: 14; abundance: few; CDR3nt: TGTGCCAGCAGTTCCAGGGGAGGAAGAGATACGCAGTATTTT; CDR3aa: CASSSRGGRDTQYF
v_gene: TRBV6-5; j_gene: TRBJ1-5; d_gene: .; len: 14; abundance: few; CDR3nt: TGTGCCAGCAGCCTCCTGAGGGGGAATCAGCCCCAGCATTTT; CDR3aa: CASSLLRGNQPQHF
v_gene: TRBV11-3; j_gene: TRBJ2-3; d_gene: .; len: 16; abundance: few; CDR3nt: TGTGCCAGCAGCTTAGCCCAGGTGACGGGCACAGATACGCAGTATTTT; CDR3aa: CASSLAQVTGTDTQYF
v_gene: TRBV7-2; j_gene: TRBJ2-2; d_gene: .; len: 16; abundance: few; CDR3nt: TGTGCCAGCAGCTTAGGCACAGGCCAGAACACCGGGGAGCTGTTTTTT; CDR3aa: CASSLGTGQNTGELFF
v_gene: TRBV11-3; j_gene: TRBJ2-5; d_gene: TRBD2; len: 20; abundance: few; CDR3nt: TGTGCCAGCAGCTCCTTTTTCACACGAGCCGGACTAGCGGGAGAGGAGACCCAGTACTTC; CDR3aa: CASSSFFTRAGLAGEETQYF
v_gene: TRBV6-2/TRBV6-3; j_gene: TRBJ2-7; d_gene: TRBD2; len: 14; abundance: few; CDR3nt: TGTGCCAGCAGACTAGCGGGAGGGCCCGGCGAGCAGTACTTC; CDR3aa: CASRLAGGPGEQYF
v_gene: TRBV5-5; j_gene: TRBJ1-6; d_gene: .; len: 15; abundance: few; CDR3nt: TGTGCCAGCAGCTCGGGGGGCGCCTATAATTCACCCCTCCACTTT; CDR3aa: CASSSGGAYNSPLHF
v_gene: TRBV7-3; j_gene: TRBJ2-1; d_gene: TRBD1; len: 15; abundance: .; CDR3nt: TGTGCCAGCAGCCGGGACAGGGGACCTTACAATGAGCAGTTCTTC; CDR3aa: CASSRDRGPYNEQFF
v_gene: TRBV6-2/TRBV6-3; j_gene: TRBJ2-5; d_gene: TRBD1; len: 16; abundance: few; CDR3nt: TGTGCCAGCAGTATGGCCGGGACAGGGGGCTCAGAGACCCAGTACTTC; CDR3aa: CASSMAGTGGSETQYF
v_gene: TRBV5-1; j_gene: TRBJ2-2; d_gene: TRBD2; len: 18; abundance: .; CDR3nt: TGCGCCAGCAGCGGCGGGACTAGCGGGAGTCCGGGGAGCGGGGAGCTGTTTTTT; CDR3aa: CASSGGTSGSPGSGELFF
v_gene: TRBV7-2; j_gene: TRBJ2-3; d_gene: TRBD1; len: 16; abundance: many; CDR3nt: TGTGCCAGCAGCTTAGAAGGGACAGGGAGGACAGATACGCAGTATTTT; CDR3aa: CASSLEGTGRTDTQYF
v_gene: TRBV18; j_gene: TRBJ1-3; d_gene: .; len: 18; abundance: few; CDR3nt: TGTGCCAGCTCACCCTTAAAAGGGTCCGGTTTATCTGGAAACACCATATATTTT; CDR3aa: CASSPLKGSGLSGNTIYF
v_gene: TRBV12-3/TRBV12-4; j_gene: TRBJ2-1; d_gene: TRBD2; len: 15; abundance: .; CDR3nt: TGTGCCAGCAGCCCCCCAGCGGGAGGGCCCCCTGAGCAGTTCTTC; CDR3aa: CASSPPAGGPPEQFF
v_gene: TRBV20-1; j_gene: TRBJ1-1; d_gene: .; len: 11; abundance: .; CDR3nt: TGCAGTGGGGAGGCGAACACTGAAGCTTTCTTT; CDR3aa: CSGEANTEAFF
v_gene: TRBV19; j_gene: TRBJ2-5; d_gene: TRBD2; len: 15; abundance: .; CDR3nt: TGTGCCAGTAGTCGGACTAGCGGGTGGGGGGAGACCCAGTACTTC; CDR3aa: CASSRTSGWGETQYF
v_gene: TRBV5-1; j_gene: TRBJ1-1; d_gene: .; len: 16; abundance: .; CDR3nt: TGCGCCAGCAGCCGGGGGGCGGGTTGGGTGAACACTGAAGCTTTCTTT; CDR3aa: CASSRGAGWVNTEAFF
v_gene: TRBV6-2/TRBV6-3; j_gene: TRBJ2-2; d_gene: .; len: 16; abundance: few; CDR3nt: TGTGCCAGCAGAGAATGGAGGGGCGGTGGTCCCGGGGAGCTGTTTTTT; CDR3aa: CASREWRGGGPGELFF
v_gene: TRBV10-3; j_gene: TRBJ1-2; d_gene: TRBD1; len: 15; abundance: many; CDR3nt: TGTGCCATCAGTGAAGCAGGGGGTGCTAGCTATGGCTACACCTTC; CDR3aa: CAISEAGGASYGYTF
v_gene: TRBV28; j_gene: TRBJ1-6; d_gene: TRBD1; len: 15; abundance: .; CDR3nt: TGTGCCAGCAGTTTGGGACAGAGATATAATTCACCCCTCCACTTT; CDR3aa: CASSLGQRYNSPLHF
v_gene: TRBV7-6; j_gene: TRBJ2-1; d_gene: TRBD2; len: 15; abundance: .; CDR3nt: TGTGCCAGCAGCTTTCGGGCGGGAGGGCCAGTAGAGCAGTTCTTC; CDR3aa: CASSFRAGGPVEQFF
v_gene: TRBV18; j_gene: TRBJ2-2; d_gene: TRBD2; len: 15; abundance: .; CDR3nt: TGTGCCAGCTCACCGCCCGGGAGGGGCACCGGGGAGCTGTTTTTT; CDR3aa: CASSPPGRGTGELFF
v_gene: TRBV29-1; j_gene: TRBJ2-3; d_gene: TRBD1; len: 13; abundance: .; CDR3nt: TGCAGCGTTGATGGACAGGGCGCAGATACGCAGTATTTT; CDR3aa: CSVDGQGADTQYF
v_gene: TRBV2; j_gene: TRBJ1-1; d_gene: .; len: 12; abundance: .; CDR3nt: TGTGCAGAGCAATCCGGGAACACTGAAGCTTTCTTT; CDR3aa: CAEQSGNTEAFF
v_gene: TRBV7-3; j_gene: TRBJ2-2; d_gene: TRBD1; len: 15; abundance: .; CDR3nt: TGTGCCAGCAGCTTACGCCGGACAGGGTCCGGGGAGCTGTTTTTT; CDR3aa: CASSLRRTGSGELFF
v_gene: TRBV7-2; j_gene: TRBJ2-5; d_gene: .; len: 14; abundance: many; CDR3nt: TGTGCCAGCAGCCTACAGGGATACCAAGAGACCCAGTACTTC; CDR3aa: CASSLQGYQETQYF
v_gene: TRBV20-1; j_gene: TRBJ1-6; d_gene: .; len: 18; abundance: few; CDR3nt: TGCAGTGCCGCCCGCGGAGGAGGGGGAGGCTCCTATAATTCACCCCTCCACTTT; CDR3aa: CSAARGGGGGSYNSPLHF
v_gene: TRBV3-1; j_gene: TRBJ2-3; d_gene: .; len: 12; abundance: few; CDR3nt: TGTGCCAGCAGCCAAGAGCGTCAGCGGCAGTATTTT; CDR3aa: CASSQERQRQYF
v_gene: TRBV7-3; j_gene: TRBJ2-2; d_gene: .; len: 14; abundance: .; CDR3nt: TGTGCCAGCAGCCACGGCTCGGCGGCCGGGGAGCTGTTTTTT; CDR3aa: CASSHGSAAGELFF
v_gene: TRBV5-1; j_gene: TRBJ2-3; d_gene: TRBD2; len: 15; abundance: few; CDR3nt: TGCGCCAGCAGGGGGGAGACTAGCCTAGTCGATACGCAGTATTTT; CDR3aa: CASRGETSLVDTQYF
v_gene: TRBV19; j_gene: TRBJ1-2; d_gene: .; len: 15; abundance: few; CDR3nt: TGTGCCAGTAGTATCTCAACCCCCAGGAACTATGGCTACACCTTC; CDR3aa: CASSISTPRNYGYTF
v_gene: TRBV4-1; j_gene: TRBJ1-1; d_gene: .; len: 15; abundance: .; CDR3nt: TGCGCCAGCAGCCAAGGAGCAGGGTTGAACACTGAAGCTTTCTTT; CDR3aa: CASSQGAGLNTEAFF
v_gene: TRBV29-1; j_gene: TRBJ2-2; d_gene: TRBD2; len: 14; abundance: .; CDR3nt: TGCAGCGCCAGGACTAGCGGGATACACGGGGAGCTGTTTTTT; CDR3aa: CSARTSGIHGELFF
v_gene: TRBV4-1; j_gene: TRBJ2-1; d_gene: TRBD1; len: 12; abundance: once; CDR3nt: TGCGCCAGCAGCGGTACAGGGGGGCAGCAGTTCTTC; CDR3aa: CASSGTGGQQFF
v_gene: TRBV13; j_gene: TRBJ1-1; d_gene: .; len: 13; abundance: .; CDR3nt: TGTGCCAGCAGCTTAGACGACGACACTGAAGCTTTCTTT; CDR3aa: CASSLDDDTEAFF
v_gene: TRBV20-1; j_gene: TRBJ2-7; d_gene: .; len: 12; abundance: few; CDR3nt: TGCAGTGTAGGAGGGAGCTCCTACGAGCAGTACTTC; CDR3aa: CSVGGSSYEQYF
v_gene: TRBV7-2; j_gene: TRBJ2-1; d_gene: .; len: 17; abundance: .; CDR3nt: TGTGCCAGCAGCTTAGGAGTATCGGGGGCCCGCTACAATGAGCAGTTCTTC; CDR3aa: CASSLGVSGARYNEQFF
v_gene: TRBV24-1; j_gene: TRBJ1-5; d_gene: .; len: 14; abundance: .; CDR3nt: TGTGCCACCAGTGTCCGGGGTGGCAATCAGCCCCAGCATTTT; CDR3aa: CATSVRGGNQPQHF
v_gene: TRBV7-8; j_gene: TRBJ2-5; d_gene: .; len: 16; abundance: many; CDR3nt: TGTGCCAGCAGCTTAGACCACAGGAGTTCTAAAGAGACCCAGTACTTC; CDR3aa: CASSLDHRSSKETQYF
v_gene: TRBV19; j_gene: TRBJ2-2; d_gene: TRBD1; len: 17; abundance: .; CDR3nt: TGTGCCAGTAGTGATCGAAGGAACAGGGGGCACACCGGGGAGCTGTTTTTT; CDR3aa: CASSDRRNRGHTGELFF
v_gene: TRBV7-6; j_gene: TRBJ1-6; d_gene: .; len: 13; abundance: many; CDR3nt: TGTGCCAGCAGGTTACAGGAGAAGGGGACCCTCCACTTT; CDR3aa: CASRLQEKGTLHF
v_gene: TRBV9; j_gene: TRBJ1-3; d_gene: TRBD1; len: 17; abundance: few; CDR3nt: TGTGCCAGCAGCGTATGGGACAGGAGTTCTACTGGAAACACCATATATTTT; CDR3aa: CASSVWDRSSTGNTIYF
v_gene: TRBV4-3; j_gene: TRBJ1-2; d_gene: .; len: 14; abundance: few; CDR3nt: TGCGCCAGCAGCCAAGGGGGATCGAACTATGGCTACACCTTC; CDR3aa: CASSQGGSNYGYTF